This T cell receptor beta chain appears in the sequencing data of a study of PD-L1 blockade in urothelial cancer. Looking at the study overall: The authors examined blood 3 weeks (second dose) and 6 weeks after treatment start. Blood samples contained a median about 150,000 T cells.

The table came from immunoSEQ multiplex PCR; TCRdb's copy has only in-frame clones and leaves some out. The sample lists 90,000 or so clones, around 87% occurring once. Trimming took off 0 bases at V and 3 bases at J, with 4 bases between the two ends. The CDR3 is 13 amino acids. Germline V gene data show CDR1 as SGHRS and CDR2 as YFSETQ. Specified time point: pretreatment peripheral blood. Patients were living with locally advanced or metastatic urothelial carcinoma. This chain joins TRBV5-1 and TRBJ2-1; D remains ambiguous. This TCR was sampled from a man aged 55-75 years with urothelial cancer. Here the sequenced sample was PBMCs, taken around atezolizumab (anti-PD-L1) treatment. This CDR3 is CASSLVSYNEQFF. The CDR3 DNA reads TGCGCCAGCAGCTTGGTTAGCTACAATGAGCAGTTCTTC.